Shown below are 21 T cell receptor beta chains from a single sample sequenced in a study of CXCR3-negative and CXCR3-positive naive CD8 T cells (dated by TCRdb to the late 2010s). Broad study findings and their caveats: Compared with CXCR3-negative naive cells, CXCR3-positive naive cells had TRB CDR3s with higher hydrophobicity (lower Kidera factor 4), lower energy, and higher strength and volume indices.

Sequencing took place on a NextSeq 550. The Human TCR Profiling Kit (MiLaboratory) was used to prepare UMI-labeled 5' RACE TRB cDNA libraries. TCRdb reprocessed the sequencing reads and holds a single record per CDR3 protein sequence, with no DNA. For this sample, the table gives over 100,000 distinct CDR3 sequences. Clones ranked in the top ten supply about 0.37% of the sample. No antigen has been assigned to these receptors. The sample taken for sequencing was naive CXCR3+ CD8+ T cells from blood. Taken with the paper, the label for cell subset or site translates to: CD45RO-CCR7+CD27+CD95- naive CD8+ T cells expressing CXCR3 (TNR3+). These receptors were collected from a human donor in good health. Some clones in this sample may be carry-over from other donors' samples.

The chain combines TRBV7-8 with TRBJ2-5; TCRdb designates TRBD2, a call that cannot be tested without DNA. Germline lookup yields CDR1 SGHVS and CDR2 FQNEAQ. CDR3 length: 19 residues. This chain's CDR3 is CASSSFVLAGGTHQETQYF.

The chain links TRBV7-9 to TRBJ1-1; TCRdb reports TRBD1, a call that lacks DNA to check it against. There are 13 residues in the CDR3. Looked up from germline, CDR1 is SEHNR and CDR2 is FQNEAQ (reference sequence). The CDR3 loop reads CASNRGSFTEAFF.

The chain links TRBV29-1 to TRBJ2-5. The CDR3 runs 13 residues. Per the germline V gene, CDR1 is SQVTM and CDR2 is ANQGSEA. This chain's CDR3 is CSVEANLQETQYF.

V and J are TRBV6-1 and TRBJ2-2; as DNA is missing, the TRBD1 call by TCRdb cannot be tested. The CDR3 contains 13 residues. CDR1 MNHNS and CDR2 SASEGT come from the germline V gene. CDR3 in amino acids: CASSQGATGELFF.

This chain joins TRBV4-3 and TRBJ2-7; TCRdb calls TRBD1, which cannot be checked without DNA. CDR1 and CDR2 from the germline V gene are LGHNA and YSLEER. This CDR3 is 15 amino acids long. The CDR3 reads CASSQHRGPLYEQYF.

J is TRBJ2-1 and V is TRBV6-5. The CDR3 contains 16 residues. Per germline, CDR1 MNHEY and CDR2 SVGAGI. The CDR3 spells CASSYSPVPDYNEQFF.

The chain has TRBV29-1 and TRBJ2-7; TCRdb gives TRBD2 as the D gene, but with no DNA this cannot be confirmed. Germline CDR1 and CDR2: SQVTM and ANQGSEA. The CDR3 extends over 13 amino acids. CDR3 sequence reads: CSVFSQGGYEQYF.

The chain couples TRBV7-8 to TRBJ2-7. There are 14 residues in the CDR3. Germline loops: CDR1 SGHVS, CDR2 FQNEAQ. CDR3 residues: CASSLYGSAYEQYF.

The chain carries TRBV29-1 and TRBJ2-2; TCRdb's D gene call, TRBD2, goes unchecked for lack of DNA. The germline CDR1 and CDR2 sequences are SQVTM and ANQGSEA. The CDR3 has 12 residues. This CDR3 is CSARLATGELLF.

The J gene is TRBJ2-5, the V gene TRBV7-9; TCRdb's assignment of TRBD1 cannot be checked, as there is no DNA. The CDR3 spans 13 residues. CDR1 is SEHNR and CDR2 is FQNEAQ in the germline V gene (reference sequence). CDR3 loop: CAGSLAGRETQYF.

The rearrangement joins TRBV2 to TRBJ2-2; with no DNA, the TCRdb D assignment of TRBD2 cannot be verified. There are 18 residues in the CDR3. Germline V gene lookup returns CDR1 SNHLY and CDR2 FYNNEI. The CDR3 reads CASRNPGTSATNTGELFF.

This rearrangement joins TRBV7-9 to TRBJ2-7; lacking DNA, the TRBD1 call made by TCRdb goes unchecked. Germline CDR1 and CDR2: SEHNR and FQNEAQ (reference sequence). The CDR3 contains 12 residues. This CDR3 is CASSSGPYEQYF.

The CDR3: CASSTPGLAGAPYNEQFF. The chain is built from TRBV11-2 and TRBJ2-1; lacking DNA, the TRBD2 call made by TCRdb goes unchecked. Germline loops: CDR1 SGHAT, CDR2 FQNNGV. The CDR3 runs to 18 residues.

The chain joins TRBV13 to TRBJ2-5; TCRdb outputs TRBD1, but without DNA this stays unchecked. The CDR3 extends over 15 amino acids. Germline assignment: CDR1 PRHDT and CDR2 FYEKMQ (reference sequence). The CDR3 reads CASSRTGDLEETQYF.

The chain is built from TRBV15 and TRBJ2-3; checking the TCRdb D call of TRBD1 is not possible without DNA. There are 13 residues in the CDR3. Germline V gene data show CDR1 as LNHNV and CDR2 as YYDKDF (reference sequence). The CDR3 loop reads CATKGNPGDTQYF.

The chain has TRBV28 and TRBJ1-4; there is no DNA to check the TCRdb D call of TRBD1. The germline gives CDR1 MDHEN, CDR2 SYDVKM. The CDR3 contains 13 residues. The CDR3 loop is CASSLNGGQRLFF.

The genes are TRBV28 and TRBJ1-1. The germline V gene encodes CDR1 MDHEN and CDR2 SYDVKM. The CDR3 totals 12 residues. The CDR3 is CASSRDGLEAFF.

This chain uses TRBV28 with TRBJ2-5; the TRBD1 assignment by TCRdb is unverifiable without DNA. The CDR3 has 14 amino acids. The germline V gene encodes CDR1 MDHEN and CDR2 SYDVKM. The CDR3 loop reads CASSSRTGYETQYF.

The chain uses TRBV7-6 and TRBJ2-7. From germline, CDR1 is SGHVS and CDR2 FNYEAQ. CDR3 length equals 12 residues. Here the CDR3 reads CASSSASYEQYF.

The J gene is TRBJ1-2, the V gene TRBV6-6. This CDR3 spans 13 amino acids. Germline V CDR1 and CDR2: MNHNY, SVGAGI (reference sequence). The CDR3 sequence is CASSSTFFYGYTF.

CDR3 protein: CATEDSSYNEQFF. The V and J genes are TRBV24-1 and TRBJ2-1. This CDR3 has 13 residues. Per the germline V gene, CDR1 is KGHDR and CDR2 is SFDVKD.